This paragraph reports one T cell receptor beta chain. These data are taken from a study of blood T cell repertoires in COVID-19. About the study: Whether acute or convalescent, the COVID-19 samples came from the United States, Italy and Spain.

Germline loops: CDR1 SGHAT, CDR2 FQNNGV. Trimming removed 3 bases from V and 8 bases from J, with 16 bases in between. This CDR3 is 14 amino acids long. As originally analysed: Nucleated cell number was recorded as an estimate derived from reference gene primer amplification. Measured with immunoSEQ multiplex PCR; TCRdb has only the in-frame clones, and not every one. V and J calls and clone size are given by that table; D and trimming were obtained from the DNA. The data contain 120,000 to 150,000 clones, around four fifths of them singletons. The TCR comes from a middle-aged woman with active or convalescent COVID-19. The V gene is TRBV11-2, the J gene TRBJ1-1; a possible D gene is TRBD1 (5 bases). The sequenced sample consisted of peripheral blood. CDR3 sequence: CASSFQLRQMEAFF. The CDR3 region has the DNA TGTGCCAGCAGCTTCCAACTTCGACAGATGGAAGCTTTCTTT.